This is a list of T cell receptor beta chains from one sample in a study of cytomegalovirus exposure and HLA in healthy donors. Only in-frame clones appear in the TCRdb table, and some are missing; sequencing was by immunoSEQ multiplex PCR. The sample lists fewer than 200,000 clones; roughly four fifths were seen once. The sample taken for sequencing was PBMCs. The receptors shown here come from a man in his forties in good health and CMV-seronegative. CDR3s include the opening cysteine and the closing phenylalanine or tryptophan. A D gene is named only where the DNA matches it firmly. Clone sizes are given selectively: once, few, many, or a class where the clone is expanded.

V	size	D	J	DNA	CDR3
TRBV2	NA	NA	TRBJ1-5	TGTGCCAGCAGTGGGGACATTTATAATCAGCCCCAGCATTTT	CASSGDIYNQPQHF
TRBV9	NA	NA	TRBJ2-7	TGTGCCAGCAGCGTAGGGGGCATTCGAGACGAGCAGTACTTC	CASSVGGIRDEQYF
TRBV5-1	NA	TRBD1	TRBJ2-5	TGCGCCAGCAGCTTGACGAGGGACAGGCTAAGTGGGGAGACCCAGTACTTC	CASSLTRDRLSGETQYF
TRBV21-1	NA	NA	TRBJ2-3	TGTGCCAGCAGCAAAGTTGCCGGGACAGATAACACAGATACGCAGTATTTT	CASSKVAGTDNTDTQYF
TRBV7-2	NA	NA	TRBJ1-1	TGTGCCAGCAGCTTAGTTGGGCAGGGAGGTGAAGCTTTCTTT	CASSLVGQGGEAFF
TRBV5-6	NA	TRBD2	TRBJ2-7	TGTGCCAGCAGCCTAGCGGGGGCCCCCTACGAGCAGTACTTC	CASSLAGAPYEQYF
TRBV5-1	NA	NA	TRBJ2-7	TGCGCCAGCAGCCGAGTGGGCAAGGATCCCTACGAGCAGTACTTC	CASSRVGKDPYEQYF
TRBV6-5	NA	NA	TRBJ1-3	TGTGCCACCCGACATATTGGAAACACCATATATTTT	CATRHIGNTIYF
TRBV10-3	NA	TRBD2	TRBJ2-1	TGTGCCATCAGTTGGACTAGCGGGGGACCGACCAATGAGCAGTTCTTC	CAISWTSGGPTNEQFF
TRBV7-2	NA	TRBD2	TRBJ2-1	TGTGCCAGCAGCTTCAGACTAGCTCCAGGAAATGAGCAGTTCTTC	CASSFRLAPGNEQFF
TRBV19	NA	TRBD1	TRBJ1-1	TGTGCCAGTAGTCCAGGACAGGCCACTGAAGCTTTCTTT	CASSPGQATEAFF
TRBV5-4	NA	NA	TRBJ2-7	TGTGCCAGCAGCTCGGCCCGGGGTGGGTGGGCCTACGAGCAGTACTTC	CASSSARGGWAYEQYF
TRBV27	few	TRBD1	TRBJ1-2	TGTGCCAGCAGCCTTAGGACAGGGAATGGCTACACCTTC	CASSLRTGNGYTF
TRBV9	NA	TRBD1	TRBJ1-1	TGTGCCAGCAGCGGGGACAGGGGATTGAACACTGAAGCTTTCTTT	CASSGDRGLNTEAFF
TRBV5-1	NA	NA	TRBJ2-1	TGCGCCAGCAGCTTGGTACTAGCTCCTATAGTCGATGAGCAGTTCTTC	CASSLVLAPIVDEQFF